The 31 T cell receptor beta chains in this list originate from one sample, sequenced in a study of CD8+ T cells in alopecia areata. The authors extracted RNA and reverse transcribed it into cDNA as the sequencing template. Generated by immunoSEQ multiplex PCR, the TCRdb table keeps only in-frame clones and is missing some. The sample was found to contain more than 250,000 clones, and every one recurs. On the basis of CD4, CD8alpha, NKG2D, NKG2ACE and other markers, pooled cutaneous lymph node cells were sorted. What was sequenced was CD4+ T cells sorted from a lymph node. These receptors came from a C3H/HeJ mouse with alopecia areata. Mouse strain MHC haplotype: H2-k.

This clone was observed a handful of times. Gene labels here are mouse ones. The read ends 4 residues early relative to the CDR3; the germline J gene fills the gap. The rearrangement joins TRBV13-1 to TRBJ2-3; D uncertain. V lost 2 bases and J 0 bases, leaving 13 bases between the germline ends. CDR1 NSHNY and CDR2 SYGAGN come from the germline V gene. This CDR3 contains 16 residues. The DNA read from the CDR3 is TGTGCCAGCAGTGACTCCCCGACAACTAGTGCAGAA. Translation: CASSDSPTTSAE. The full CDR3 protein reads CASSDSPTTSAETLYF.

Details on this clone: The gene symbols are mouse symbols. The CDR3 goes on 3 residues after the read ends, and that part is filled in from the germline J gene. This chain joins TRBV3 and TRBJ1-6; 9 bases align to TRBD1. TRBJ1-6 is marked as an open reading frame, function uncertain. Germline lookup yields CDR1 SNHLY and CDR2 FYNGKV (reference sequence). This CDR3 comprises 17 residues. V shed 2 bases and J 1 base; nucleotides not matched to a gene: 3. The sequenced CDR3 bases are TGTGCCAGCAGCTTAAGACAGGGGGTGTCCTATAATTCGCCC. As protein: CASSLRQGVSYNSP. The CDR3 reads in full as CASSLRQGVSYNSPLYF.

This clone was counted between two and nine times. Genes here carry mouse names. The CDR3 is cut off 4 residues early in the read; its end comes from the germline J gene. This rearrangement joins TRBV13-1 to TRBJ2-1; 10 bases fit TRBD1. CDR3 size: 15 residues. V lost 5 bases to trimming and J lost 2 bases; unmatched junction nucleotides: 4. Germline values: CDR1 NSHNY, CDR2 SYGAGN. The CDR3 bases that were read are TGTGCCAGCAGGACCGGGACAGGGGACTATGCT. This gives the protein CASRTGTGDYA. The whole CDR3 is CASRTGTGDYAEQFF.

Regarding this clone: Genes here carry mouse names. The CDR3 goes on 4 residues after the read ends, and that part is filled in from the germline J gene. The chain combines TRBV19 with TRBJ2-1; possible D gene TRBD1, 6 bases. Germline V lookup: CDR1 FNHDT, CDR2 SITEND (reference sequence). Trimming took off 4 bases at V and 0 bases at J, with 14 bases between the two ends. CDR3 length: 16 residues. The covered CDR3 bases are TGTGCCAGCAGTCTGAGTAGGGGGAATAACTATGCT. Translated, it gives CASSLSRGNNYA. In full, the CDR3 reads CASSLSRGNNYAEQFF.

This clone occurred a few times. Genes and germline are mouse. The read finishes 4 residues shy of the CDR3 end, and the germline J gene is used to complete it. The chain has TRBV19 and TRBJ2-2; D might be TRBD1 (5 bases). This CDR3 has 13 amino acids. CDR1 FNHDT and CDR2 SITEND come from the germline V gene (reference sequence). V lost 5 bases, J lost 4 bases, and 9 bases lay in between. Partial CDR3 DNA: TGTGCCAGCAGCCTCAGGGCCACCGGG. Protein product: CASSLRATG. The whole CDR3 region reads CASSLRATGQLYF.

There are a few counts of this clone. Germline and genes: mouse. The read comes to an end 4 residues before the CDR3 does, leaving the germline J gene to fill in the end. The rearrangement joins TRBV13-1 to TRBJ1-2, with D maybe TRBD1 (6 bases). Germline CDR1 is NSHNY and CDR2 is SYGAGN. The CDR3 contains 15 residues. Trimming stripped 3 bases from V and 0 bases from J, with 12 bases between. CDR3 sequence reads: CASSGRTDANSDYTF. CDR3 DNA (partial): TGTGCCAGCAGTGGGAGGACAGATGCAAACTCC.

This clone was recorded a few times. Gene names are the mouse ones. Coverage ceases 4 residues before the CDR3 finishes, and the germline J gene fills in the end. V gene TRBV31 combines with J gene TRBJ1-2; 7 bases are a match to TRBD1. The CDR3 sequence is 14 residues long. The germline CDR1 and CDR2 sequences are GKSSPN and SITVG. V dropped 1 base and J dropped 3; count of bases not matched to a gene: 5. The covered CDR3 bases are TGTGCCTGGAGTCCGACAGGGTGGGACTCC. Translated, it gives CAWSPTGWDS. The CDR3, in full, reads CAWSPTGWDSDYTF. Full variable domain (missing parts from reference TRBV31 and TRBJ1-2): AQTIHQWPVAEIKAVGSPLSLGCTIKGKSSPNLYWYWQATGGTLQQLFYSITVGQVESVVQLNLSASRPKDDQFILSTEKLLLSHSGFYLCAWSPTGWDSDYTFGSGTRLLVI.

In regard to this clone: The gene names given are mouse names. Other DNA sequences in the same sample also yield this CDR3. The CDR3 spells CAWSPGLGTGQLYF. The CDR3 DNA, read in part, is TGTGCCTGGAGTCCCGGACTGGGGACCGGG. The V call is TRBV31, the J call TRBJ2-2; 9 bases map to TRBD2. Sequencing ends 4 residues short of the CDR3 end; the germline J gene provides the rest. Germline trimming cut 1 base from V and 5 bases from J; bases unmatched to any gene: 2. Per the germline V gene, CDR1 is GKSSPN and CDR2 is SITVG. CDR3 length: 14 amino acids. Using reference TRBV31 and TRBJ2-2 for the parts outside the CDR3, the full variable domain is AQTIHQWPVAEIKAVGSPLSLGCTIKGKSSPNLYWYWQATGGTLQQLFYSITVGQVESVVQLNLSASRPKDDQFILSTEKLLLSHSGFYLCAWSPGLGTGQLYFGEGSKLTVL.

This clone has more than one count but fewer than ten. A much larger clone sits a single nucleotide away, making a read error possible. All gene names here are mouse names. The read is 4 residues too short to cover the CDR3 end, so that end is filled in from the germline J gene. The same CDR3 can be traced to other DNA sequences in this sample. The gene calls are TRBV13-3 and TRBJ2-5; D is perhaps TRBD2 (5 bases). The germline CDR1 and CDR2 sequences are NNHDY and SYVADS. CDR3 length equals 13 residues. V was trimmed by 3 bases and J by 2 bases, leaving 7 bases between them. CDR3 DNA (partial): TGTGCCAGCAGTGGGACTCTCCAAGAC. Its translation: CASSGTLQD. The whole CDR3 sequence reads CASSGTLQDTQYF.

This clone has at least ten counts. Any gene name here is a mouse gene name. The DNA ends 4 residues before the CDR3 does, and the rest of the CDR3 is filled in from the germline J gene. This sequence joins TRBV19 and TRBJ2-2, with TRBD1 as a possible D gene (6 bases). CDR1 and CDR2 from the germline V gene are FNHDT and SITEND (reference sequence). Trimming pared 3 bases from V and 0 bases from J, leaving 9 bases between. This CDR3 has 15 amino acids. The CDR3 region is CASSKGQANTGQLYF. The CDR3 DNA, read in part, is TGTGCCAGCAGTAAGGGACAAGCAAACACCGGG.

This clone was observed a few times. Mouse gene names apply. Incomplete CDR3 DNA: TGTGCCAGTACAGGGAACCCAAGTGCAGAA. This gives the protein CASTGNPSAE. The entire CDR3 sequence reads CASTGNPSAETLYF. The genes are TRBV13-1 and TRBJ2-3; D is possibly TRBD1 (6 bases). Read data end 4 residues before the CDR3 end; the end is taken from the germline J gene. Trimming took 8 bases from V and 0 from J, leaving 13 bases between them. This CDR3 has 14 residues. Germline V CDR1 and CDR2: NSHNY, SYGAGN.

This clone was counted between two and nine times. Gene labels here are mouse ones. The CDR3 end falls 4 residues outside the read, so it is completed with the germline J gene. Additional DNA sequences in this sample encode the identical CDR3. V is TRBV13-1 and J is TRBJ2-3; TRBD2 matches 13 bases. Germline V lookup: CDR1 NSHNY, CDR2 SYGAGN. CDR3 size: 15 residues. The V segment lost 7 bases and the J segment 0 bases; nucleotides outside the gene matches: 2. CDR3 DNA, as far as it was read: TGTGCCAGCCGGACTGGGGGGGCTAGTGCAGAA. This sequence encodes CASRTGGASAE. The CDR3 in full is CASRTGGASAETLYF.

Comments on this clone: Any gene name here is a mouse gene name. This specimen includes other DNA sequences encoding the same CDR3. Here the CDR3 reads CTCSASGTTNSDYTF. The sequenced part of the CDR3 DNA is TGCACCTGCAGTGCATCCGGGACAACAAACTCC. The rearrangement uses TRBV1 and TRBJ1-2, with D perhaps matching TRBD1 (6 bases). The DNA ends 4 residues before the CDR3 does, and the rest of the CDR3 is filled in from the germline J gene. Trimming took off 2 bases at V and 0 bases at J, with 10 bases between the two ends. CDR1 NSQYPW and CDR2 LRSPGD come from the germline V gene (reference sequence). This CDR3 contains 15 residues.

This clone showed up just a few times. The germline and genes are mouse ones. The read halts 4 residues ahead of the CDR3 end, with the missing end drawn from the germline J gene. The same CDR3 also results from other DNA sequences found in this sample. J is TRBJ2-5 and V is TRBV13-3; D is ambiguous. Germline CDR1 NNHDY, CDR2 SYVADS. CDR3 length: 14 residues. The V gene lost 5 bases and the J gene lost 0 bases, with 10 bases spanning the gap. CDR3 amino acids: CASSPTINQDTQYF. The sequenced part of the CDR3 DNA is TGTGCCAGCAGCCCCACAATTAACCAAGAC.

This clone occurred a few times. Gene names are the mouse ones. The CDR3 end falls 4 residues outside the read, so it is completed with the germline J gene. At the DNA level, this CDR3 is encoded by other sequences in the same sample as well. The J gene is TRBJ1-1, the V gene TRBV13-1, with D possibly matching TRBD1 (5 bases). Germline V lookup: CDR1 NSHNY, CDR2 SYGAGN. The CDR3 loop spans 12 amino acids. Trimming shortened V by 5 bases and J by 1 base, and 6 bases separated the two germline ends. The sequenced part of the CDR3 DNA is TGTGCCAGCAGAGGACAAAACACA. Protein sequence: CASRGQNT. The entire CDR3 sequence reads CASRGQNTEVFF.

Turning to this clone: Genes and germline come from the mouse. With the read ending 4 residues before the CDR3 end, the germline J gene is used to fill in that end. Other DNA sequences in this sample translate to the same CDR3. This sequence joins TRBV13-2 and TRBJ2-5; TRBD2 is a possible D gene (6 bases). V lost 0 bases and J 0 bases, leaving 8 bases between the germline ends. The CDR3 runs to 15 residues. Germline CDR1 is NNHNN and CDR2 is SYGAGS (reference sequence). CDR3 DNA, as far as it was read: TGTGCCAGCGGTGATGTTGGGGGAAACCAAGAC. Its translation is CASGDVGGNQD. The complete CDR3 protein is CASGDVGGNQDTQYF.

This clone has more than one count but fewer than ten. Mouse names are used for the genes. CDR3 sequence reads: CAWSLYLGGSETLYF. The CDR3 DNA, read in part, is TGTGCCTGGAGTCTATACCTTGGGGGTTCAGAA. V is TRBV31 and J is TRBJ2-3; the D gene is possibly TRBD2 (6 bases). The read halts 4 residues ahead of the CDR3 end, with the missing end drawn from the germline J gene. Germline loops: CDR1 GKSSPN, CDR2 SITVG. The CDR3 consists of 15 residues. Trimming removed 0 bases at V and 4 bases at J, with 14 bases between.

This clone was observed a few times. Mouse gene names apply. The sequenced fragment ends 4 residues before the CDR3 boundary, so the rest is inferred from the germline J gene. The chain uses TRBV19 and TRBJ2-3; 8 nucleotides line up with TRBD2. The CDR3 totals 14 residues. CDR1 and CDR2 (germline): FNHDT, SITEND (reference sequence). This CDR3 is CASSTGGAGETLYF. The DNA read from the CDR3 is TGTGCCAGCAGTACCGGGGGGGCGGGAGAA.

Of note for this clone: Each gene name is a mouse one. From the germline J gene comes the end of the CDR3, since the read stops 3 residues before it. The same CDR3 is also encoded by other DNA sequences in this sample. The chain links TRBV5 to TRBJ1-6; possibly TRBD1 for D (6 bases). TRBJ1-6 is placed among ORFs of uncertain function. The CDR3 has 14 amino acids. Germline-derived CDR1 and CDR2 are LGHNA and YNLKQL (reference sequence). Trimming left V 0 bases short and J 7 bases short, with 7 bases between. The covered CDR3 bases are TGTGCCAGCAGCCAAGAAGGACAGAATTCGCCC. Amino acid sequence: CASSQEGQNSP. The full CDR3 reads CASSQEGQNSPLYF.

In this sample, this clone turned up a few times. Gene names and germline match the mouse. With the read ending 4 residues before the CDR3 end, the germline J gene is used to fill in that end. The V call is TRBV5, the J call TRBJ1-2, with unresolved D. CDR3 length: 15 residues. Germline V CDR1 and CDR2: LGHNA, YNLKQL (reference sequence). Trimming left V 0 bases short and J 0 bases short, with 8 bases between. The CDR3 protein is CASSQDFSTNSDYTF. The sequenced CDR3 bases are TGTGCCAGCAGCCAAGATTTCAGCACAAACTCC.

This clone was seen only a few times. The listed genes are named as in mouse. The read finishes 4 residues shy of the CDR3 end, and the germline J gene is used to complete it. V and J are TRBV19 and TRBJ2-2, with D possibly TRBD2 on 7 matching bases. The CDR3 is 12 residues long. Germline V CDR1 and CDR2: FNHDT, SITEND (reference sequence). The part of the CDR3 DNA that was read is TGTGCCAGCACGGGGGGCCTCGGG. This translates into CASTGGLG. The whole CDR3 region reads CASTGGLGQLYF.

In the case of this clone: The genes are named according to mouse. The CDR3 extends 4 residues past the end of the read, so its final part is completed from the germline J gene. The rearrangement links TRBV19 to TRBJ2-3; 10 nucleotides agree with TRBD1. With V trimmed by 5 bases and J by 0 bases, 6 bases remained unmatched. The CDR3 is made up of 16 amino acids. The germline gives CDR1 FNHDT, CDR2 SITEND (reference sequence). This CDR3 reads CASRVDRGQSAETLYF. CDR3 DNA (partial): TGTGCCAGCAGAGTCGACAGGGGGCAAAGTGCAGAA.

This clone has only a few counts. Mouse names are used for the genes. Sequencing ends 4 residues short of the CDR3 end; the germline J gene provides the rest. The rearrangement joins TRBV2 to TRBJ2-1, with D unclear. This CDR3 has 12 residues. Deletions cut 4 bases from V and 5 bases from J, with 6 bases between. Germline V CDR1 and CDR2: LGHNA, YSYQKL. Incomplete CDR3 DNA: TGTGCCAGCAGCCCCCAGAATGCT. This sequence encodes CASSPQNA. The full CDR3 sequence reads CASSPQNAEQFF.

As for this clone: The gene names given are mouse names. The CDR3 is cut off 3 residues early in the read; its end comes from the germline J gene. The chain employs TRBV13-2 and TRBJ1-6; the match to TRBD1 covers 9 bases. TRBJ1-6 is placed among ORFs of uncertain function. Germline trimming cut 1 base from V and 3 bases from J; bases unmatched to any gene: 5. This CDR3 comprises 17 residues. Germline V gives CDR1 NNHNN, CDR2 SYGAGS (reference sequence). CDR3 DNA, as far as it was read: TGTGCCAGCGGTGATCTCCGGGACAGGGTCTATAATTCGCCC. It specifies CASGDLRDRVYNSP. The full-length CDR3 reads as CASGDLRDRVYNSPLYF.

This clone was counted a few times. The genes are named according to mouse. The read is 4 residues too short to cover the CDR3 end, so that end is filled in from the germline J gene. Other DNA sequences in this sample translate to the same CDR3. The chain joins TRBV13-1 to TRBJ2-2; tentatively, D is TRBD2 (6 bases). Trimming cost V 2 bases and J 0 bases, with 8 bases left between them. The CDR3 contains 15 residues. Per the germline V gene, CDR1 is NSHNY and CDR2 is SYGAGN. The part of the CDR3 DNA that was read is TGTGCCAGCAGTGAGGGGGGAGCAAACACCGGG. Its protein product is CASSEGGANTG. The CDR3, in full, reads CASSEGGANTGQLYF.

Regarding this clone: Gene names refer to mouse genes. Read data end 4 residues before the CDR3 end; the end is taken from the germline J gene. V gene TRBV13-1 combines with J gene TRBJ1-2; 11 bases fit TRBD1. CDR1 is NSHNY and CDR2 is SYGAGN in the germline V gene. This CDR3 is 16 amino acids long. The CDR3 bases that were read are TGTGCCAGCAGTGATGCTCGGACAGGGGGCCGGTCC. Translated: CASSDARTGGRS. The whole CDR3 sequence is CASSDARTGGRSDYTF.

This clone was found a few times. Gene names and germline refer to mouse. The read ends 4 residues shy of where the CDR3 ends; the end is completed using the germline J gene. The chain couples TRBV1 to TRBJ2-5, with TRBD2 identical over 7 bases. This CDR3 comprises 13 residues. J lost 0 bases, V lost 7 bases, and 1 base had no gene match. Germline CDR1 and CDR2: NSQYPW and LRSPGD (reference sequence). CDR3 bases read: TGCACCTGCATGGGGGGTAACCAAGAC. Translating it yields CTCMGGNQD. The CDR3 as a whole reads CTCMGGNQDTQYF. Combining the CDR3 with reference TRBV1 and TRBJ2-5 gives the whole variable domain VTLLEQNPRWRLVPRGQAVNLRCILKNSQYPWMSWYQQDLQKQLQWLFTLRSPGDKEVKSLPGADYLATRVTDTELRLQVANMSQGRTLYCTCMGGNQDTQYFGPGTRLLVL.

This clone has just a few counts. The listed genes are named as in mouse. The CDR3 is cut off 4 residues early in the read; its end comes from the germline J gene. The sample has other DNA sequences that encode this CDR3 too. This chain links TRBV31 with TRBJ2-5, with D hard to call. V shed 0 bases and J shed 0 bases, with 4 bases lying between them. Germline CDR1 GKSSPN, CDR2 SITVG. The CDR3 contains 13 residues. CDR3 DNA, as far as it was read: TGTGCCTGGAGTCTATATAACCAAGAC. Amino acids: CAWSLYNQD. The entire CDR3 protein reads CAWSLYNQDTQYF.

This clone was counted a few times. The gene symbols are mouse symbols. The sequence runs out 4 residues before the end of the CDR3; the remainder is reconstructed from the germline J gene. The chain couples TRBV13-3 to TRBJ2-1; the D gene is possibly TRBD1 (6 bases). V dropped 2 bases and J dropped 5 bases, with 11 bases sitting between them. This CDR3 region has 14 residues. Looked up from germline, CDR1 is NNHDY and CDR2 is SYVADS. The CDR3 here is CASSEWDKNAEQFF. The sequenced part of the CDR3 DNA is TGTGCCAGCAGTGAATGGGACAAAAATGCT.

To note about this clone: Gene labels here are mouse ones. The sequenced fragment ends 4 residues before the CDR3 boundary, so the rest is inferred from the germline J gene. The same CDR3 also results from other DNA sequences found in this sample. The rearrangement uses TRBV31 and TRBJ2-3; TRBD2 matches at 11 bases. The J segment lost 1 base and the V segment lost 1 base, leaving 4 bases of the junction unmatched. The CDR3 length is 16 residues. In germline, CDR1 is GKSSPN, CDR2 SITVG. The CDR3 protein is CAWSRGLGGGAETLYF. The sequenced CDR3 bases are TGTGCCTGGAGTCGAGGACTGGGGGGTGGTGCAGAA.

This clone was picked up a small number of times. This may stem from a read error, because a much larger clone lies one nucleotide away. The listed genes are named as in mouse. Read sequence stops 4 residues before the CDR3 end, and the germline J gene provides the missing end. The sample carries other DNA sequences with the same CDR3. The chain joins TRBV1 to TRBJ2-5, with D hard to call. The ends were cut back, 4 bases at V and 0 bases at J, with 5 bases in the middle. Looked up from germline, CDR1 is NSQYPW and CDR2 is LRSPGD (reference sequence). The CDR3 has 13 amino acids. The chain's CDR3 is CTCSGGNQDTQYF. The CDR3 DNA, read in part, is TGCACCTGCAGTGGAGGGAACCAAGAC. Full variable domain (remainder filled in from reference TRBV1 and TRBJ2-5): VTLLEQNPRWRLVPRGQAVNLRCILKNSQYPWMSWYQQDLQKQLQWLFTLRSPGDKEVKSLPGADYLATRVTDTELRLQVANMSQGRTLYCTCSGGNQDTQYFGPGTRLLVL.